These 7 T cell receptor beta chains were all obtained from the same sample, sequenced in a study of cytomegalovirus exposure and HLA in healthy donors. The primer mix had 60 Vbeta and 13 Jbeta primers. Only in-frame clones appear in the TCRdb table, and some are missing; sequencing was by immunoSEQ multiplex PCR. The repertoire has nearly 110,000 clones, roughly 80% of them found once; the top ten carry roughly 1.6%. The specimen sequenced was PBMCs. The receptors here all came from a man aged 50-60 years in good health and CMV-seronegative.

The J gene is TRBJ2-1, the V gene TRBV7-2; D is possibly TRBD1 (5 bases). V lost 5 bases, J lost 9 bases, and 17 bases lay in between. CDR1 is SGHTA, CDR2 FQGNSA, per germline. The CDR3 sequence is 14 residues long. CDR3 bases: TGTGCCAGCAGCCCGGTCCTGGGGCCAGGTGAGCAGTTCTTC. It yields the protein CASSPVLGPGEQFF.

This chain links TRBV7-9 with TRBJ2-7; 11 nucleotides agree with TRBD2. The germline V gene encodes CDR1 SEHNR and CDR2 FQNEAQ (reference sequence). The CDR3 spans 15 residues. Trimming cost V 5 bases and J 3 bases; bases outside gene matches: 6. CDR3 sequence reads: CASSPSSGGFYEQYF. Here the CDR3 DNA reads TGTGCCAGCAGCCCCTCTAGCGGGGGGTTCTACGAGCAGTACTTC.

V and J are TRBV28 and TRBJ1-1; D remains ambiguous. Germline V gene sequence: CDR1 MDHEN, CDR2 SYDVKM. CDR3 length: 12 residues. The germline V and J ends were trimmed by 6 bases and 1 base, with 6 bases remaining between them. The CDR3 region is CASRRANTEAFF. Here the CDR3 DNA reads TGTGCCAGCAGGAGGGCGAACACTGAAGCTTTCTTT.

The gene calls are TRBV5-1 and TRBJ1-1, with D possibly matching TRBD1 (6 bases). CDR3 size: 18 residues. Per germline, CDR1 SGHRS and CDR2 YFSETQ. V shed 3 bases and J shed 1 base, with 22 bases lying between them. CDR3 sequence: CASSSLAQGSRGNTEAFF. CDR3 DNA sequence: TGCGCCAGCAGCTCCCTGGCACAGGGCTCGAGGGGGAACACTGAAGCTTTCTTT. Combining the CDR3 with reference TRBV5-1 and TRBJ1-1 gives the whole variable domain KAGVTQTPRYLIKTRGQQVTLSCSPISGHRSVSWYQQTPGQGLQFLFEYFSETQRNKGNFPGRFSGRQFSNSRSEMNVSTLELGDSALYLCASSSLAQGSRGNTEAFFGQGTRLTVV.

The rearrangement uses TRBV2 and TRBJ1-6, with D possibly matching TRBD1 (5 bases). V lost 7 bases and J 9 bases, leaving 13 bases between the germline ends. The CDR3 is 13 residues long. The germline gives CDR1 SNHLY, CDR2 FYNNEI. This CDR3 is CASKEGTTSPLHF. As DNA, the CDR3 is TGTGCCAGCAAGGAAGGGACTACTTCACCCCTCCACTTT. Complete variable domain (other parts from reference TRBV2 and TRBJ1-6): EPEVTQTPSHQVTQMGQEVILRCVPISNHLYFYWYRQILGQKVEFLVSFYNNEISEKSEIFDDQFSVERPDGSNFTLKIRSTKLEDSAMYFCASKEGTTSPLHFGNGTRLTVT.

J is TRBJ1-2 and V is TRBV5-1; tentative D call: TRBD1 (6 bases). Looked up from germline, CDR1 is SGHRS and CDR2 is YFSETQ. Trimming removed 0 bases at V and 6 bases at J, with 12 bases between. CDR3 length: 14 amino acids. This CDR3 reads CASSLAGAENGYTF. For the CDR3, the DNA is TGCGCCAGCAGCTTGGCAGGGGCAGAAAATGGCTACACCTTC.

This rearrangement joins TRBV7-9 to TRBJ2-1, with 12 bases identical to TRBD2. V shed 2 bases, J shed 10 bases, and the junction held 6 bases outside the gene matches. The CDR3 totals 15 residues. The germline V gene encodes CDR1 SEHNR and CDR2 FQNEAQ (reference sequence). The CDR3 bases are TGTGCCAGCAGCTTACTAGCGGGGGGGCTGGGCGAGCAGTTCTTC. It encodes CASSLLAGGLGEQFF.